The entry below describes one T cell receptor beta chain. What antigen it recognizes has not been identified. Per-nucleotide qualities are absent, and no much larger clonotype sits a single base away. The meaning of the sample's treatment or condition label: in vitro stimulation with specific CMV peptide epitopes to enrich CMV-specific T cells. This sample was included in a study of T cell repertoires in cytomegalovirus infection (dated by TCRdb to 2018 to 2020). Describing the broader study: Recently identified HLA-C-restricted CMV epitopes, whose presentation resists viral immunomodulation, were targeted by peptide stimulations together with well-studied HLA-B-restricted epitopes. Because public TCR beta signatures pointed to carriage of CMV infection together with the matching HLA type, the HLA type of each donor mattered for the analysis.

The investigation overall reported the following: The ex vivo response was dominated by HLA-C-restricted CMV-specific TCR beta clonotypes, which also provided the single most frequent clonotype in two of eight donors. Cumulative frequency of public TCR beta family members discriminated carriers of CMV infection plus the relevant HLA type in this cohort and an independent approximately 400-donor cohort.

Sequencing was performed on an Illumina HiSeq 1500. Through fastp at Q25 and MiXCR, TCRdb rebuilt clones from the public reads, retaining in-frame beta chains. Each record represents a unique CDR3 protein, reported with the most common genes and DNA among its rows. Within this sample are 750,000 to 900,000 distinct CDR3 sequences, with just under 30% of them counted one time only. Roughly 13% of the sample rests with the top ten. The CDR3 starts with the cysteine, ends with the phenylalanine, and has 13 residues. The CDR3 DNA has 39 bases and is translated from base 1. The germline V gene (reference sequence) sets CDR1 to LNHDA and CDR2 to SQIVND. Cut back by 9 bases and 1 base, the V and J ends lie 12 bases apart.

Recombination connected TRBV19 to TRBJ1-1; TRBD1 is a possible D gene, resting on 5 matching bases. The specimen comprised cultured CD8+ T cells from PBMCs, sampled from culture after CMV antigen stimulation. The clonotype was recovered from a human donor in good health (CMV status not recorded). Some clones in this sample may be carry-over from other donors' samples. The CDR3 corresponds to CASRMGGNTEAFF. At the DNA level, the sequence is TGTGCCAGCCGTATGGGGGGGAACACTGAAGCTTTCTTT.